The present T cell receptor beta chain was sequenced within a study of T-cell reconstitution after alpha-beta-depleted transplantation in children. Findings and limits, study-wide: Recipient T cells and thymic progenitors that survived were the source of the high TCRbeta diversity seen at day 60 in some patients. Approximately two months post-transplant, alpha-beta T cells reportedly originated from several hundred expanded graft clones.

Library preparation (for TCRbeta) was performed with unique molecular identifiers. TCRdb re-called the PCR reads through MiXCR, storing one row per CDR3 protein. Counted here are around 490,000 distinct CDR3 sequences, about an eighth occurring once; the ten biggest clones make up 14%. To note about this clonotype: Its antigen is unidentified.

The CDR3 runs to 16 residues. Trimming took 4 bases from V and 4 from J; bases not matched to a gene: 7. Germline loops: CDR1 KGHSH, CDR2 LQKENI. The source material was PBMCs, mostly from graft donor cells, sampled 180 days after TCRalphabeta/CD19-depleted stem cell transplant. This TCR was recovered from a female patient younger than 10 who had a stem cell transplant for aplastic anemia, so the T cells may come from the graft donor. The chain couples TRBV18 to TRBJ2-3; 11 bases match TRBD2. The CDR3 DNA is TGTGCCAGCTCACAATTAGCGGGAGGGCCCTCAGATACGCAGTATTTT. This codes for CASSQLAGGPSDTQYF. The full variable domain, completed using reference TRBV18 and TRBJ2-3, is NAGVMQNPRHLVRRRGQEARLRCSPMKGHSHVYWYRQLPEEGLKFMVYLQKENIIDESGMPKERFSAEFPKEGPSILRIQQVVRGDSAAYFCASSQLAGGPSDTQYFGPGTRLTVL.